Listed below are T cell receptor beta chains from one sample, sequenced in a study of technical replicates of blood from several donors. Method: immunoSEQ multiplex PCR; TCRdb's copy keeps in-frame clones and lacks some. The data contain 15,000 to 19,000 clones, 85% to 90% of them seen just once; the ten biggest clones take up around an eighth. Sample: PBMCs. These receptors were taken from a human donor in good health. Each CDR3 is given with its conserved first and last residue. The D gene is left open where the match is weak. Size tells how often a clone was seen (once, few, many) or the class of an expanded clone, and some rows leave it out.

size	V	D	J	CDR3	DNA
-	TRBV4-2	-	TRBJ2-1	CASSQEPAANEQFF	TGTGCCAGCAGCCAAGAGCCAGCGGCTAATGAGCAGTTCTTC
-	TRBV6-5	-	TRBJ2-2	CASSGRIGTGELFF	TGTGCCAGCAGTGGCAGGATCGGCACCGGGGAGCTGTTTTTT
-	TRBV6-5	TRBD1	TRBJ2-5	CASSYFRDRGRETQYF	TGTGCCAGCAGTTACTTCCGGGACAGGGGGCGAGAGACCCAGTACTTC
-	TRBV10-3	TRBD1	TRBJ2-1	CAIRIDRGENEQFF	TGTGCCATCAGAATCGACAGGGGCGAAAATGAGCAGTTCTTC
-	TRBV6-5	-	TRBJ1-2	CASSSTTGRYGYTF	TGTGCCAGCAGCTCAACCACAGGGCGCTATGGCTACACCTTC
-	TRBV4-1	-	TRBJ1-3	CASSQDTVRNTIYF	TGCGCCAGCAGCCAAGATACGGTCAGAAACACCATATATTTT
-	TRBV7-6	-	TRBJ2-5	CASSLGQGETQYF	TGTGCCAGCAGCTTGGGGCAGGGGGAGACCCAGTACTTC
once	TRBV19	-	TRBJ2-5	CASSTGVMWETQYF	TGTGCCAGTAGTACAGGGGTTATGTGGGAGACCCAGTACTTC
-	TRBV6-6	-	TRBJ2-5	CASTLSGVNQETQYF	TGTGCCAGCACCCTATCAGGGGTGAACCAAGAGACCCAGTACTTC
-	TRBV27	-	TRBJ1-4	CASSLQGTNEKLFF	TGTGCCAGCAGTTTACAGGGGACGAATGAAAAACTGTTTTTT
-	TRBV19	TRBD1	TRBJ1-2	CASSSGRTGGHGYTF	TGTGCCAGTAGTTCGGGAAGGACAGGGGGCCATGGCTACACCTTC
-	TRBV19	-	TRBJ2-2	CASSIVSAGELFF	TGTGCCAGTAGTATAGTATCCGCCGGGGAGCTGTTTTTT
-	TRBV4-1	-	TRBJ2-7	CASSQEEAKNYEQYF	TGCGCCAGCAGCCAAGAAGAGGCCAAGAACTACGAGCAGTACTTC
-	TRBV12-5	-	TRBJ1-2	CASGLVGLRTERTNYGYTF	TGTGCTAGTGGTTTGGTCGGGTTACGGACAGAACGAACTAACTATGGCTACACCTTC